This TCR beta chain was observed in a study of T cells in lung cancer brain metastases. Exclusion applied to anyone with multiple prior malignancies. Profiling relied on immunoSEQ multiplex PCR, and the TCRdb table lists in-frame clones only, not all of them. The sample holds about 1,500 clones, about 81% seen once. The ends were cut back, 3 bases at V and 1 base at J, with 4 bases in the middle. CDR3 length: 12 residues. Germline V gene lookup returns CDR1 SGHNT and CDR2 YYREEE (reference sequence). What was sequenced was tumor tissue from the primary lung tumor. V gene TRBV5-4 combines with J gene TRBJ1-2; D gene uncertain. The clonotype comes from a man between 65 and 85 years old with non-small cell lung cancer. This CDR3 is CASSYDNYGYTF. CDR3 nucleotide sequence: TGTGCCAGCAGCTACGATAACTATGGCTACACCTTC.